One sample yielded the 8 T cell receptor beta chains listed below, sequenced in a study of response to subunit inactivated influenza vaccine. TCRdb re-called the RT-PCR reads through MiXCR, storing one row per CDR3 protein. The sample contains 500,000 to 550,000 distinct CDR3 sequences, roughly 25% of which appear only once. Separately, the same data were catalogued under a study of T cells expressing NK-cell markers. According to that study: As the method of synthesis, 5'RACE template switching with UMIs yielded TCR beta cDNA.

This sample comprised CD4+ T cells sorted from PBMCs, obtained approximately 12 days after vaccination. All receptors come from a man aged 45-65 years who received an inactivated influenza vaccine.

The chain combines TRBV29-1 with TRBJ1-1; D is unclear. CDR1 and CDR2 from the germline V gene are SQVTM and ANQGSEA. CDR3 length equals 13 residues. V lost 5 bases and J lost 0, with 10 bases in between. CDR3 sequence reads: CSVLGQMNTEAFF. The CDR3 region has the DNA TGCAGCGTTTTGGGTCAGATGAACACTGAAGCTTTCTTT.

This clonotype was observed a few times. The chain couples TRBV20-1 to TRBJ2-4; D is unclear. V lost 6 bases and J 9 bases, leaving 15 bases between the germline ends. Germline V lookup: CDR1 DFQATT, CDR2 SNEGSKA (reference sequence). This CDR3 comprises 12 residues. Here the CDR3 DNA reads TGCAGTGCCCAGAGTTTGCGTGGCATTCAGTACTTC. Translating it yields CSAQSLRGIQYF.

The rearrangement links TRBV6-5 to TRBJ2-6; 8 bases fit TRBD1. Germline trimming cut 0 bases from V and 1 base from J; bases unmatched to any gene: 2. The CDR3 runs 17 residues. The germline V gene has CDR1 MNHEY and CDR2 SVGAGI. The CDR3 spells CASSYSRTGSGANVLTF. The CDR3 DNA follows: TGTGCCAGCAGTTACTCTAGGACAGGGTCTGGGGCCAACGTCCTGACTTTC.

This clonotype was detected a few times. The CDR3 DNA sequence: TGTGCCAGCAGCCCAGGATTCCAAGAGACCCAGTACTTC. Protein sequence: CASSPGFQETQYF. The chain carries TRBV11-2 and TRBJ2-5; D unresolved. The germline V gene has CDR1 SGHAT and CDR2 FQNNGV. The CDR3 consists of 13 residues. V lost 5 bases, J lost 1 base, and 8 bases lay in between.

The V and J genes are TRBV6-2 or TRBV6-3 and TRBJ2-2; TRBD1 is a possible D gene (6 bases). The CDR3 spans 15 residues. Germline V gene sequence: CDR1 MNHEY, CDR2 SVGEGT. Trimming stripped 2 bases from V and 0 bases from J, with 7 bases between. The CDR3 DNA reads TGTGCCAGCAGTTACAGACAGGCGAACACCGGGGAGCTGTTTTTT. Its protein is CASSYRQANTGELFF.

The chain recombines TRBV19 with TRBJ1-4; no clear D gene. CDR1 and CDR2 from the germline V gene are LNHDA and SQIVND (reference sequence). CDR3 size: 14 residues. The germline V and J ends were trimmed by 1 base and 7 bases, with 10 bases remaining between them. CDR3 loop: CASSIGLHGEKLFF. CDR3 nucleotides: TGTGCCAGTAGTATAGGGCTACACGGTGAAAAACTGTTTTTT. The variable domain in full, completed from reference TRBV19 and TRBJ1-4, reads DGGITQSPKYLFRKEGQNVTLSCEQNLNHDAMYWYRQDPGQGLRLIYYSQIVNDFQKGDIAEGYSVSREKKESFPLTVTSAQKNPTAFYLCASSIGLHGEKLFFGSGTQLSVL.

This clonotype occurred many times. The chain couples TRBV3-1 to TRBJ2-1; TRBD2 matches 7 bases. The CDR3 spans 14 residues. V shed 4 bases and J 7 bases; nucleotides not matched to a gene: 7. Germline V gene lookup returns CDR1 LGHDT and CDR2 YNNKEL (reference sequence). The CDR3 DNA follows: TGTGCCAGCAGCCTTAGGGGAGGGAAGAATGAGCAGTTCTTC. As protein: CASSLRGGKNEQFF.

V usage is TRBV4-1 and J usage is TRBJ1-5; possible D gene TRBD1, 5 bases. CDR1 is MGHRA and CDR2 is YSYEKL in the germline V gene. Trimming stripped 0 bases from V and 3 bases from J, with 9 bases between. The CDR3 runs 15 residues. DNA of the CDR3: TGCGCCAGCAGCCAAGACCGGGGGACCAATCAGCCCCAGCATTTT. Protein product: CASSQDRGTNQPQHF.